These T cell receptor beta chains were read from a single sample in a study of human T cells and chemical hapten exposure. TCRdb re-derived calls from the RACE reads in MiXCR, one entry per CDR3 protein. Among 85,000 to 100,000 distinct CDR3 sequences listed, roughly 27% were seen once. This material consisted of whole blood, taken in connection with sensitization to the hapten diphenylcyclopropenone (DPC). Every receptor here comes from a man between 40 and 49 years old with alopecia areata. Some clones in this sample may be carry-over from other donors' samples. Both conserved end residues are part of each CDR3. D genes are given only for firm matches. The size of a clone is reported for some rows only, either as once, few or many, or as a class for expanded clones.

abundance	d_gene	v_gene	j_gene	CDR3nt	CDR3aa
few	NA	TRBV12-3/TRBV12-4	TRBJ2-3	TGTGCCAGCAGTTTTGGGGGGCTTACAGATACGCAGTATTTT	CASSFGGLTDTQYF
few	NA	TRBV6-5	TRBJ2-5	TGTGCCAGCAGTTACTCACTCACAGACCAAGAGACCCAGTACTTC	CASSYSLTDQETQYF
many	TRBD1	TRBV4-2	TRBJ2-7	TGTGCCAGCAGCGACCGGGACAGCAGCTACGAGCAGTACTTC	CASSDRDSSYEQYF
few	NA	TRBV12-3/TRBV12-4	TRBJ2-2	TGTGCCAGCTCTAGGGGGGGTGAGGTCGGGGAGCTGTTTTTT	CASSRGGEVGELFF
NA	TRBD2	TRBV5-1	TRBJ2-3	TGCGCCAGCAGCTCTCGACAGGAACCGGGACTAGCTTGTGGACATACGCAGTATTTT	CASSSRQEPGLACGHTQYF
many	TRBD1	TRBV20-1	TRBJ2-7	TGCAGTGCTAGCGAGGGGGCGACCTACGAGCAGTACTTC	CSASEGATYEQYF
few	NA	TRBV18	TRBJ1-1	TGTGCCAGCTCGCTCCAGGTTCATAACACTGAAGCTTTCTTT	CASSLQVHNTEAFF
few	NA	TRBV7-2	TRBJ2-6	TGTGCCAGCAGCTTACCAGCTGGGGGGGCCAACGTCCTGACTTTC	CASSLPAGGANVLTF
NA	NA	TRBV27	TRBJ1-1	TGTGCCAGCAGTTTATTGGGAAGGGATGGTGAAGCTTTCTTT	CASSLLGRDGEAFF
NA	NA	TRBV18	TRBJ2-4	TGTGCCAGCTCACCACAGGGGATGAACATTCAGTACTTC	CASSPQGMNIQYF
NA	TRBD1	TRBV10-3	TRBJ1-6	TGTGCCATCACCCCGGGGCAGGGGGTAAATTCACCCCTCCACTTT	CAITPGQGVNSPLHF
NA	TRBD2	TRBV10-1	TRBJ2-1	TGCGCTAGCGGGTCGGGAGGCAGCTACAATGAGCAGTTCTTC	CASGSGGSYNEQFF
NA	NA	TRBV3-1	TRBJ2-7	TGTGCCAGCAGCCAACTCGGGGGGCGCCCCTACGAGCAGTACTTC	CASSQLGGRPYEQYF
few	TRBD2	TRBV29-1	TRBJ2-6	TGCAGCGTTCCGGGGGAGGGAGAGGCTGGGGCCAACGTCCTGACTTTC	CSVPGEGEAGANVLTF
NA	NA	TRBV28	TRBJ2-3	TGTGCCAGCAGTATCTTAGGGAAGGCGGCAGATACGCAGTATTTT	CASSILGKAADTQYF
NA	NA	TRBV13	TRBJ2-7	TGTGCCAGCAGCTTAGGAGGGCGGGCCAACTCCTACGAGCAGTACTTC	CASSLGGRANSYEQYF
NA	NA	TRBV19	TRBJ1-5	TGTGCCAGCACCGGGTATTACGGTCAGCCCCAGCATTTT	CASTGYYGQPQHF
many	NA	TRBV11-1	TRBJ2-7	TGTGCCAGCAGCTTAGAGGGGTCCTACGAGCAGTACTTC	CASSLEGSYEQYF
NA	TRBD2	TRBV12-3/TRBV12-4	TRBJ2-2	TGTGCCAGCAGTTCACTCCGGACTAGCGGGAGGGCCGGGGAGCTGTTTTTT	CASSSLRTSGRAGELFF
few	TRBD2	TRBV28	TRBJ2-6	TGTGCCGTACAGGGGCCTAGCGGGAGGTGGACTGGGGCCAACGTCCTGACTTTC	CAVQGPSGRWTGANVLTF
NA	NA	TRBV29-1	TRBJ1-1	TGCAGCGTATCCCGTGACACTGAAGCTTTCTTT	CSVSRDTEAFF
few	NA	TRBV7-2	TRBJ2-1	TGTGCCAGCAGCTTAGTCGGGCTCAATGAGCAGTTCTTC	CASSLVGLNEQFF
NA	NA	TRBV25-1	TRBJ2-1	TGTGCCAGCAGTATTTCCGGAGACAATGAGCAGTTCTTC	CASSISGDNEQFF
many	NA	TRBV28	TRBJ1-1	TGTGCCAGCAGTTCCGTTAATTCGGGACGGTTATTTGAAGCTTTCTTT	CASSSVNSGRLFEAFF
NA	TRBD2	TRBV18	TRBJ2-1	TGTGCCAGCTCACCAGAGCGGGAGAGTTGTTTCAATGAGCAGTTCTTC	CASSPERESCFNEQFF
NA	NA	TRBV6-1	TRBJ2-3	TGTGCCAGCAGTGGTCCGGGGGCCCGCACAGATACGCAGTATTTT	CASSGPGARTDTQYF
NA	NA	TRBV27	TRBJ2-7	TGTGCCAGCAGTCCAACTCACCCCAGCTCCTACGAGCAGTACTTC	CASSPTHPSSYEQYF
few	TRBD1	TRBV28	TRBJ2-3	TGTGCCAGTAAGGGACAGGGGTTGGCAGATACGCAGTATTTT	CASKGQGLADTQYF
few	NA	TRBV7-2	TRBJ2-7	TGTGCCAGCAGCTCGGCGCCGGAGTTATACGAGCAGTACTTC	CASSSAPELYEQYF
few	TRBD2	TRBV20-1	TRBJ2-3	TGCAGTGCTAGAGGAAGACTAGCGGGACGTGCTAGCACAGATACGCAGTATTTT	CSARGRLAGRASTDTQYF
NA	NA	TRBV12-3/TRBV12-4	TRBJ2-1	TGTGCCAGCAGTTTCCCCCAAGGTATACAGAATGAGCAGTTCTTC	CASSFPQGIQNEQFF
NA	TRBD2	TRBV2	TRBJ2-7	TGTGCCAGCAGTGAGACTAGCAGGAGCTCCTACGAGCAGTACTTC	CASSETSRSSYEQYF
few	NA	TRBV4-3	TRBJ2-7	TGCGCCAGCAGCCAAGATCCCCTGAGCTCAGCCTACGAGCAGTACTTC	CASSQDPLSSAYEQYF
few	NA	TRBV25-1	TRBJ2-7	TGTGCCAGCAGTGATATTGGGTACGAGCAGTACTTC	CASSDIGYEQYF
few	NA	TRBV6-5	TRBJ2-3	TGTGCCAGCCGAGTGGGGCTTAAAGATACGCAGTATTTT	CASRVGLKDTQYF
NA	NA	TRBV12-3/TRBV12-4	TRBJ1-2	TGTGCCAGCAGTTTAGCCCCGCGGGACATAGCGGGCTACACCTTC	CASSLAPRDIAGYTF
NA	NA	TRBV27	TRBJ2-1	TGTGCCAGCAGTTTACGGGGAGCCTATGAGCAGTTCTTC	CASSLRGAYEQFF
NA	TRBD1	TRBV3-1	TRBJ1-2	TGTGCCAGCAGCCAAGTTCCAGGGGGTGCCTGGGATGGCGACACCTTC	CASSQVPGGAWDGDTF
NA	NA	TRBV7-9	TRBJ1-2	TGTGCCAGCAGCTTAGACCTGGGAGACAACTATGGCTACACCTTC	CASSLDLGDNYGYTF
few	NA	TRBV20-1	TRBJ2-7	TGCAGTGCCGCGGCTTCCCATTACGAGCAGTACTTC	CSAAASHYEQYF
few	TRBD2	TRBV6-5	TRBJ2-2	TGTGCCAGCAGTTACTCGCTAGCGGTTGGGACCGGGGAGCTGTTTTTT	CASSYSLAVGTGELFF
few	NA	TRBV7-9	TRBJ2-7	TGTGCCAGCAGCTTCGACCGATACGAGCAGTACTTC	CASSFDRYEQYF
NA	NA	TRBV25-1	TRBJ1-1	TGTGCCAGCAGTGAGGGGAGCGGTGAAGCTTTCTTT	CASSEGSGEAFF
NA	NA	TRBV24-1	TRBJ2-1	TGTGCCACCAGTGACCGGGGGCTAGCGTACAATGAGCAGTTCTTC	CATSDRGLAYNEQFF
once	TRBD2	TRBV10-3	TRBJ2-3	TGTGCCATCAGTGAACTAGCGGGAGGGGCAGATACGCAGTATTTT	CAISELAGGADTQYF